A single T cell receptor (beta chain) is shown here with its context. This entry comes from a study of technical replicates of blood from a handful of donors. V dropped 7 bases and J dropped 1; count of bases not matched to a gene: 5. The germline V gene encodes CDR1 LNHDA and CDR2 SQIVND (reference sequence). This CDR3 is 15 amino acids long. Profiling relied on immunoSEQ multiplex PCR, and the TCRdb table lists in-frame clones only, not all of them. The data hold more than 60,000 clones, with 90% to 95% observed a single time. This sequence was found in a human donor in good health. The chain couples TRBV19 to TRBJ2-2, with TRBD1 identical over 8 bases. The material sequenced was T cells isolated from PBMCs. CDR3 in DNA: TGTGCCAGTACCTTAGGACAGGGGAACACCGGGGAGCTGTTTTTT. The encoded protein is CASTLGQGNTGELFF.